This is a list of T cell receptor beta chains from one sample in a study of T cell changes during pregnancy in multiple sclerosis. The assay was immunoSEQ multiplex PCR, and TCRdb's table has in-frame clones only and misses some. The sample contains roughly 80,000 clones, 75% to 90% of which appear only once. The sample in question was peripheral blood, obtained before pregnancy. The receptor source for this set is a female donor with multiple sclerosis, enrolled in a pregnancy study. The CDR3 runs from the conserved cysteine through the conserved F or W. D genes are given only for firm matches. Clone size appears in some rows only: once, few, many, or a class for an expanded clone.

>TRBD1|TRBV11-3|.|TRBJ2-1
TGTGCCAGCAGCGCACAGGGGTCCTACAATGAGCAGTTCTTC
CASSAQGSYNEQFF
>TRBD1|TRBV6-1|.|TRBJ1-1
TGTGCCAGCAGTTGGGACAGGGTGGGGACTGAAGCTTTCTTT
CASSWDRVGTEAFF
>TRBD1|TRBV25-1|.|TRBJ1-1
TGTGCCAGTTCAGGGGGCTACGACACTGAAGCTTTCTTT
CASSGGYDTEAFF
>.|TRBV5-1|.|TRBJ2-3
TGCGCCAGCAGCCTATTCCAGGGTGCGGATACGCAGTATTTT
CASSLFQGADTQYF
>TRBD1|TRBV30|.|TRBJ1-1
TGTGCCTGGACCGGGACAGGGGGCACTGAAGCTTTCTTT
CAWTGTGGTEAFF
>.|TRBV6-1|.|TRBJ1-4
TGTGCCAGCAGTGAAAAGGAGGAAAGCGAAAAACTGTTTTTT
CASSEKEESEKLFF
>.|TRBV20-1|once|TRBJ1-2
TGCAGTGCTAGGACGGGCTATGGCTACACCTTC
CSARTGYGYTF
>.|TRBV5-1|once|TRBJ2-3
TGCGCCAGCACCAACACAGATACGCAGTATTTT
CASTNTDTQYF
>.|TRBV10-3|.|TRBJ1-1
TGTGCCATCAGTGAAACTTGGGGGGTTGGAGGCCCGAACACTGAAGCTTTCTTT
CAISETWGVGGPNTEAFF
>.|TRBV5-6|.|TRBJ1-2
TGTGCCAGCAGTTTAGGACAGACTACGAGCTACACCTTC
CASSLGQTTSYTF
>.|TRBV5-6|few|TRBJ2-7
TGTGCCAGCAGCATAGACAGCTACGAGCAGTACTTC
CASSIDSYEQYF
>.|TRBV5-1|.|TRBJ1-2
TGCGCCAGCAGCTTCGAACGAGGCTATGGCTACACCTTC
CASSFERGYGYTF
>TRBD1|TRBV7-2|.|TRBJ1-1
TGTGCCAGCAGCTCCAGGGGACAGGGAGACACTGAAGCTTTCTTT
CASSSRGQGDTEAFF
>.|TRBV7-2|once|TRBJ2-3
TGTGCCAGCAGCTTAGCTAGGGGAGATACGCAGTATTTT
CASSLARGDTQYF
>.|TRBV10-3|.|TRBJ2-1
TGTGCCATCAGTGATTCGCTGGATCGGGTTCTCAGTAATGAGCAGTTCTTC
CAISDSLDRVLSNEQFF
>.|TRBV14|.|TRBJ2-5
TGTGCCAGCAGCCAAGATCCGGGACACCTGGGGACCCAGTACTTC
CASSQDPGHLGTQYF
>.|TRBV7-3|.|TRBJ1-1
TGTGCCAGCAGCCCCGGTGGGAGGGGCAAGAACACTGAAGCTTTCTTT
CASSPGGRGKNTEAFF
>.|TRBV4-1|.|TRBJ2-1
TGCGCCAGCAGCTCAGGGGCCTCCTACAATGAGCAGTTCTTC
CASSSGASYNEQFF
>TRBD1|TRBV30|many|TRBJ1-5
TGTGACACAGGGGGCAGTCAGCCCCAGCATTTT
CDTGGSQPQHF
>.|TRBV4-1|.|TRBJ2-5
TGCGCCAGCAGCCAAAAAGGGGTGTACCAAGAGACCCAGTACTTC
CASSQKGVYQETQYF
>.|TRBV9|once|TRBJ2-1
TGTGCCAGCAGCCGGTGGGGGGTCGATGAGCAGTTCTTC
CASSRWGVDEQFF
>.|TRBV5-5|.|TRBJ1-4
TGTGCCAGCAGCTTGGGAGGAGGCGATGAAAAACTGTTTTTT
CASSLGGGDEKLFF
>.|TRBV19|.|TRBJ2-5
TGTGCCAGTAGTATAGGCAGGGGAGAGACCCAGTACTTC
CASSIGRGETQYF
>.|TRBV27|.|TRBJ2-7
TGTGCCAGCAGTTTATTAGGGGGACCCTCCTACGAGCAGTACTTC
CASSLLGGPSYEQYF
>TRBD2|TRBV9|.|TRBJ2-5
TGTGCCAGCAGCCGCGGACTAGCGGAGCAAGAGACCCAGTACTTC
CASSRGLAEQETQYF
>TRBD1|TRBV10-1|.|TRBJ2-7
TGCGCCAGCAGTGAGTCTCGGCGGACAGGGGTTTACGAGCAGTACTTC
CASSESRRTGVYEQYF
>TRBD1|TRBV19|once|TRBJ2-1
TGTGCCAGTAGTATATGGACAGGGGACTACAATGAGCAGTTCTTC
CASSIWTGDYNEQFF
>TRBD2|TRBV5-1|.|TRBJ2-5
TGCGCCAGCAGCCTCGGGACTAGCGGACAAGAGACCCAGTACTTC
CASSLGTSGQETQYF
>.|TRBV5-1|.|TRBJ2-3
TGCGCCAGCAGCTTGGAGGGTGGGGGGGCTACAGATACGCAGTATTTT
CASSLEGGGATDTQYF
>TRBD1|TRBV19|.|TRBJ1-4
TGTGCCAGTAGAACAGGACACTCGGGACAGTCTCAGGCAACTAATGAAAAACTGTTTTTT
CASRTGHSGQSQATNEKLFF
>.|TRBV9|.|TRBJ1-2
TGTGCCAGCTCCTGGGGCAGCAGCGACTATGGCTACACCTTC
CASSWGSSDYGYTF
>.|TRBV28|.|TRBJ1-5
TGTGCCAGCAGTTTAAGGGGGTTGAGCAATCAGCCCCAGCATTTT
CASSLRGLSNQPQHF
>.|TRBV30|many|TRBJ2-2
TGTGCCTGGAGTACGGGACTGCACACCGGGGAGCTGTTTTTT
CAWSTGLHTGELFF
>TRBD1|TRBV2|.|TRBJ1-2
TGTGCCAGCAGTGATACAGGGGGCCTCTATGGCTACACCTTC
CASSDTGGLYGYTF
>TRBD2|TRBV10-3|.|TRBJ2-1
TGTGCCATCAGTGAGTCGGGACTAGCGGAGTTCTACAATGAGCAGTTCTTC
CAISESGLAEFYNEQFF
>TRBD1|TRBV6-1|few|TRBJ1-6
TGTGCCAGCAGTGGGACAGGGGATAATTCACCCCTCCACTTT
CASSGTGDNSPLHF
>.|TRBV19|.|TRBJ1-2
TGTGCCAGTAGTATAGGCAAGGAGGTCTATGGCTACACCTTC
CASSIGKEVYGYTF
>.|TRBV6-1|.|TRBJ2-7
TGTGCCAGCAGTGAAGTTGAGGACTTCCGCTACGAGCAGTACTTC
CASSEVEDFRYEQYF
>TRBD2|TRBV10-1|.|TRBJ2-1
TGCGCCAGCAGTGAGTCGGCTAGCGGGGGGGAAAATGAGCAGTTCTTC
CASSESASGGENEQFF
>.|TRBV15|.|TRBJ2-5
TGTGCCACCAGCAGAGACAGAAAAGAGACCCAGTACTTC
CATSRDRKETQYF
>.|TRBV13|.|TRBJ1-6
TGTGCCAGCAGCCGTGGAGCGCGGTCTGCAGCACCCCTCCACTTT
CASSRGARSAAPLHF
>TRBD1|TRBV30|.|TRBJ1-1
TGTGCCTGGAGTGTAGAGGACAGGGACAACACTGAAGCTTTCTTT
CAWSVEDRDNTEAFF
>TRBD1|TRBV6-5|few|TRBJ1-2
TGTGCCAGCAGCAGAGACAGGGGTCGCTACACCTTC
CASSRDRGRYTF
>TRBD1|TRBV5-1|.|TRBJ1-1
TGCGCCAGCAGCTTGGGAGACAGGGGGACTGAAGCTTTCTTT
CASSLGDRGTEAFF
>TRBD2|TRBV5-1|.|TRBJ2-2
TGCGCCAGCAGCTTCCCTTTCGGGGGGGTAACGAACACCGGGGAGCTGTTTTTT
CASSFPFGGVTNTGELFF
>TRBD1|TRBV15|.|TRBJ1-1
TGTGCCACCAGCAGCGGACAGGTTTACACTGAAGCTTTCTTT
CATSSGQVYTEAFF
>.|TRBV4-3|.|TRBJ1-1
TGCGCCAGCAGCCAAGTGAGCCTAGGGGACACTGAAGCTTTCTTT
CASSQVSLGDTEAFF
>TRBD2|TRBV7-2|.|TRBJ2-7
TGTGCCAGCAGCTTCGGAGCGGGGGGCTACGAGCAGTACTTC
CASSFGAGGYEQYF
>TRBD1|TRBV28|.|TRBJ2-6
TGTGCCAGCAGTTTAGGCGGACAGGGGGGATACTCTGGGGCCAACGTCCTGACTTTC
CASSLGGQGGYSGANVLTF
>.|TRBV5-6|.|TRBJ2-7
TGTGCCAGCAGCTACCGGGCAGGGGTTTTTTTCGAGCAGTACTTC
CASSYRAGVFFEQYF
>.|TRBV7-2|.|TRBJ1-1
TGTGCCAGCAGCTTAGGCTCTCGGGGGACGGCAGCTTTCTTT
CASSLGSRGTAAFF
>.|TRBV7-8|.|TRBJ2-7
TGTGCCAGCAGCCCCGCCATGATTGGGGGCCCCACCTACGAGCAGTACTTC
CASSPAMIGGPTYEQYF
>.|TRBV5-4|.|TRBJ1-4
TGTGCCAGCAGCCAACAGGGATACGGCGAAAAACTGTTTTTT
CASSQQGYGEKLFF
>TRBD1|TRBV18|.|TRBJ2-7
TGTGCCAGCTCACCTCAAGCCGGGACAGAGTACGAGCAGTACTTC
CASSPQAGTEYEQYF
>TRBD2|TRBV7-3|.|TRBJ2-1
TGTGCCAGCAGCCTAGGGACTAGCCTGGCTGCCTACAATGAGCAGTTCTTC
CASSLGTSLAAYNEQFF
>.|TRBV28|once|TRBJ2-5
TGTGCCAGCAGTTTAGGGGGGACCGGAGAGACCCAGTACTTC
CASSLGGTGETQYF
>TRBD1|TRBV6-6|.|TRBJ1-2
TGTGCCAGCAGTTACTCGACACAGGGGGCGTATGGCTACACCTTC
CASSYSTQGAYGYTF
>TRBD1|TRBV7-7|.|TRBJ2-1
TGTGCTAGCAGCTTAGTGGGGACAGGGGACAATGAGCAGTTCTTC
CASSLVGTGDNEQFF
>TRBD2|TRBV5-1|.|TRBJ2-3
TGCGCCACCTGTAATAGCGGGGCAAGCACAGATACGCAGTATTTT
CATCNSGASTDTQYF
>.|TRBV6-1|.|TRBJ2-1
TGTGCCAGCAGTGAGGAGACAGGCTCGAGCAATGAGCAGTTCTTC
CASSEETGSSNEQFF